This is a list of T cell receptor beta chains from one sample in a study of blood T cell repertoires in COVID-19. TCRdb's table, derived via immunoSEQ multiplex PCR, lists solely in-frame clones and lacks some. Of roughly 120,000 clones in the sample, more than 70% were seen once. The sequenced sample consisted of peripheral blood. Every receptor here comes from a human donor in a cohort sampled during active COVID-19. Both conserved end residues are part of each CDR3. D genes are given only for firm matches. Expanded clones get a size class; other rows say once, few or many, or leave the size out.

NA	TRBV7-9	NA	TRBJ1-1	CASSTLDSNTEAFF	TGTGCCAGCAGCACTTTGGACAGCAACACTGAAGCTTTCTTT
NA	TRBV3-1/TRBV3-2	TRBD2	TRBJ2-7	CASSQGPTSGYEQYF	TGTGCCAGCAGCCAAGGCCCCACTAGCGGCTACGAGCAGTACTTC
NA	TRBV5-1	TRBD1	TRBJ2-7	CASSLGGTGVTYEQYF	TGCGCCAGCAGCTTGGGAGGGACAGGGGTCACCTACGAGCAGTACTTC
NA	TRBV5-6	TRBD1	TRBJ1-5	CASSRKPGQGTNQPQHF	TGTGCCAGCAGCCGAAAGCCGGGACAGGGAACCAATCAGCCCCAGCATTTT
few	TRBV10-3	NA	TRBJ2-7	CAISKQGYEQYF	TGTGCCATCAGCAAACAGGGTTACGAGCAGTACTTC
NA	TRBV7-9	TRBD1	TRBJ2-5	CASSPGQGGGAQETQYF	TGTGCCAGCAGCCCGGGACAGGGAGGAGGGGCCCAAGAGACCCAGTACTTC
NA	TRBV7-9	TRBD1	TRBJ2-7	CASSLRTGENYEQYF	TGTGCCAGCAGTCTCCGGACAGGGGAAAACTACGAGCAGTACTTC
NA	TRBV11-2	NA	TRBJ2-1	CASSLQGTPYNEQFF	TGTGCCAGCAGCTTACAGGGAACCCCCTACAATGAGCAGTTCTTC
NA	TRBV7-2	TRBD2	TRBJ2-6	CASSLVLGGAGANVLTF	TGTGCCAGCAGCTTAGTTCTGGGGGGGGCTGGGGCCAACGTCCTGACTTTC
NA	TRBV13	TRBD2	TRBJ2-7	CASSLSFSGSGNEQYF	TGTGCCAGCAGCTTAAGTTTTAGCGGGAGTGGTAACGAGCAGTACTTC
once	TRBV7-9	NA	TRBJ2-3	CASSRMEYLTDRQYF	TGTGCCAGCAGCCGAATGGAATACCTTACAGATCGGCAGTATTTT
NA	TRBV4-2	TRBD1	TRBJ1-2	CASSQGDRDYGYTF	TGTGCCAGCAGCCAAGGGGACAGAGATTATGGCTACACCTTC
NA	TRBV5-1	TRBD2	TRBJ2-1	CASSLGTGGPYNEQFF	TGCGCCAGCAGCTTGGGGACGGGAGGACCCTACAATGAGCAGTTCTTC
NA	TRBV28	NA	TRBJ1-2	CASSTGYYDGYTF	TGTGCCAGCTCCACAGGGTACTACGATGGCTACACCTTC
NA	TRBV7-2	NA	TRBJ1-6	CASSLGIPSSYNSPLHF	TGTGCCAGCAGCTTAGGAATACCTAGCTCCTATAATTCACCCCTCCACTTT
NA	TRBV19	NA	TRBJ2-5	CASSLQGRWETQYF	TGTGCCAGTAGCTTACAGGGGAGGTGGGAGACCCAGTACTTC
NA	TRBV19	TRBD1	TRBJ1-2	CASLDRVGTGGYTF	TGTGCCAGTCTAGACAGGGTAGGGACGGGCGGCTACACCTTC
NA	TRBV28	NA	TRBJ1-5	CASRRAQGANNQPQHF	TGTGCCAGCAGACGGGCCCAGGGCGCGAACAATCAGCCCCAGCATTTT
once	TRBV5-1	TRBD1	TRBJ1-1	CASSLLGTENTEAFF	TGCGCCAGCAGCTTGTTGGGGACAGAGAACACTGAAGCTTTCTTT
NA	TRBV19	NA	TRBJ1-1	CASSIVLAASEAFF	TGTGCCAGTAGTATAGTATTGGCGGCCTCTGAAGCTTTCTTT
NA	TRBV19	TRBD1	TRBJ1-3	CASSRKGGLGTSYSGNTIYF	TGTGCCAGTAGCCGCAAAGGGGGCTTGGGCACGTCATATTCTGGAAACACCATATATTTT